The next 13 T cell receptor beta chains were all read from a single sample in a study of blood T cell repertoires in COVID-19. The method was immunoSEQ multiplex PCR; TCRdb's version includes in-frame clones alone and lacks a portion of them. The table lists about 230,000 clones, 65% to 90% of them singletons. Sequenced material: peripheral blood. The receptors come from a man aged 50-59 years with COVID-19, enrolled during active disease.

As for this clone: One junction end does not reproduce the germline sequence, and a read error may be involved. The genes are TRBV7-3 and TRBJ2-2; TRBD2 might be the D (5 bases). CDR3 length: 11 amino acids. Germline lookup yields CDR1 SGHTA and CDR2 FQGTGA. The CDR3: CASRVYRGAVF. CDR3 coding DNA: TGTGCCAGCAGGGTGTACCGGGGAGCTGTTTTT. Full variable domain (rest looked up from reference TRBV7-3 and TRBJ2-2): GAGVSQTPSNKVTEKGKYVELRCDPISGHTALYWYRQSLGQGPEFLIYFQGTGAADDSGLPNDRFFAVRPEGSVSTLKIQRTERGDSAVYLCASRVYRGAVFGEGSRLTVL.

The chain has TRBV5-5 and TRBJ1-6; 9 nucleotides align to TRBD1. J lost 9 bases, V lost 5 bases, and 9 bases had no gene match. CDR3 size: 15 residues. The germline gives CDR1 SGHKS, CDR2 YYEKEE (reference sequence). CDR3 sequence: CASSVSGTGTSPLHF. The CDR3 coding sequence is TGTGCCAGCAGTGTTTCCGGGACAGGGACTTCACCCCTCCACTTT.

The CDR3 bases are TGTGCCAGCAGCTTTCCCCTGGGGGGGATCAACAATGAGCAGTTCTTC. It is translated as CASSFPLGGINNEQFF. The rearrangement uses TRBV7-2 and TRBJ2-1; 7 bases are a match to TRBD2. With V trimmed by 3 bases and J by 5 bases, 10 bases remained unmatched. The CDR3 consists of 16 residues. Germline CDR1 SGHTA, CDR2 FQGNSA.

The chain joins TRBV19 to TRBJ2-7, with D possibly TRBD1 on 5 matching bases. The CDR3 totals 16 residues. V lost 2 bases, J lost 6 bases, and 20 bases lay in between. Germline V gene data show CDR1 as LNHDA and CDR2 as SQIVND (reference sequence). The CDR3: CASSIRGGVASSEQYF. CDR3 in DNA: TGTGCCAGTAGTATAAGGGGTGGGGTCGCCAGCTCCGAGCAGTACTTC. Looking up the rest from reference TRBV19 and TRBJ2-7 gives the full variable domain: DGGITQSPKYLFRKEGQNVTLSCEQNLNHDAMYWYRQDPGQGLRLIYYSQIVNDFQKGDIAEGYSVSREKKESFPLTVTSAQKNPTAFYLCASSIRGGVASSEQYFGPGTRLTVT.

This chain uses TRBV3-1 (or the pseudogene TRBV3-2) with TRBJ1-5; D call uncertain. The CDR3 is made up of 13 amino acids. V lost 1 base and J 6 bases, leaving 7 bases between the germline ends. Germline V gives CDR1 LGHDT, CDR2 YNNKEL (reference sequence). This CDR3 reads CASSQGRGQPQHF. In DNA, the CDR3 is TGTGCCAGCAGCCAAGGCCGGGGTCAGCCCCAGCATTTT.

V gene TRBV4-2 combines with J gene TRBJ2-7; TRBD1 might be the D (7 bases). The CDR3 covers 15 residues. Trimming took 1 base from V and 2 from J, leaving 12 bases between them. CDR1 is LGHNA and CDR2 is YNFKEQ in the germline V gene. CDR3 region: CASSQVTGEAYEQYF. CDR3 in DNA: TGTGCCAGCAGCCAAGTTACAGGGGAGGCCTACGAGCAGTACTTC.

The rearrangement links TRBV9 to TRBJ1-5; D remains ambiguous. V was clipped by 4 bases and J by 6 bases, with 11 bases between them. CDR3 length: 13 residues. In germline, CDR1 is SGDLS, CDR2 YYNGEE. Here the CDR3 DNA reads TGTGCCAGCAGCCCTACAGTGGGTCAGCCCCAGCATTTT. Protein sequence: CASSPTVGQPQHF.

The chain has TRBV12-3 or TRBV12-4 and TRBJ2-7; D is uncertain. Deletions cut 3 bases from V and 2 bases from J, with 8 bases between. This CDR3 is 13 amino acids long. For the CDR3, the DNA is TGTGCCAGCAGTTTCTACGGTCCCTACGAGCAGTACTTC. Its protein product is CASSFYGPYEQYF.

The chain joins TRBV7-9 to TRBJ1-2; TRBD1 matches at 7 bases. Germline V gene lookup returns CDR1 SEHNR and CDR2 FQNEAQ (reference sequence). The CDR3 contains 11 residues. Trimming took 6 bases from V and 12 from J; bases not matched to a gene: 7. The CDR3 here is CASSLQGIDTF. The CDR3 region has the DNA TGTGCCAGCAGTTTACAGGGGATCGACACCTTC.

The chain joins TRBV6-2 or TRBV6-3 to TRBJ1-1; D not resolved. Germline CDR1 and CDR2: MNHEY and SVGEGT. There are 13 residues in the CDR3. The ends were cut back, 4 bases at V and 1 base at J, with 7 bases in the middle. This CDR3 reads CASSLVGNTEAFF. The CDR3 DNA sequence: TGTGCCAGCAGTTTAGTCGGGAACACTGAAGCTTTCTTT.

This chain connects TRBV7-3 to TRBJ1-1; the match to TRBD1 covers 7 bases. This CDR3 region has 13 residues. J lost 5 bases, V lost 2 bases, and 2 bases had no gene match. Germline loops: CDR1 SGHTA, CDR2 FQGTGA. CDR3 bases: TGTGCCAGCAGCTTAGACAGGGAAACTGAAGCTTTCTTT. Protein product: CASSLDRETEAFF.

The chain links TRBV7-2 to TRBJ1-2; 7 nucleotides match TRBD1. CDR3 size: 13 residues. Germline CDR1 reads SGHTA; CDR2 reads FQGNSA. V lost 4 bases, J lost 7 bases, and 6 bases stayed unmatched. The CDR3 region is CASSSDRVLGYTF. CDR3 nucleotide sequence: TGTGCCAGCAGCTCAGACAGGGTTCTTGGCTACACCTTC.

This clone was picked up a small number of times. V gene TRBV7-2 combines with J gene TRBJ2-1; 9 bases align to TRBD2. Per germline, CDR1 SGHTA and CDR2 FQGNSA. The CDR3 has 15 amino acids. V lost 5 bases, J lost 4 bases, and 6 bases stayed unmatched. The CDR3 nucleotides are TGTGCCAGCAGCATACAGCGGGGGGATTACAATGAGCAGTTCTTC. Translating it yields CASSIQRGDYNEQFF.